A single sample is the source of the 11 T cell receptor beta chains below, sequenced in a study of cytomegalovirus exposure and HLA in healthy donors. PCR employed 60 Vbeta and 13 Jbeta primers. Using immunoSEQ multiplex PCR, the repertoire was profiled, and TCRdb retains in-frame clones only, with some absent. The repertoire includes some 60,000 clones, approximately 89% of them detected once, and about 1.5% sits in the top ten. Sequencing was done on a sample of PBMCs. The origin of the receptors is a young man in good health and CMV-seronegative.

DNA for the CDR3: TGCAGCGCCGAGAAGACAGGGATCCAAGAGACCCAGTACTTC. Amino acid sequence: CSAEKTGIQETQYF. V and J are TRBV29-1 and TRBJ2-5; 7 bases align to TRBD1. Germline CDR1 and CDR2: SQVTM and ANQGSEA. J gave up 1 base and V 7 bases, and 9 bases lay outside the gene matches. This CDR3 has 14 residues.

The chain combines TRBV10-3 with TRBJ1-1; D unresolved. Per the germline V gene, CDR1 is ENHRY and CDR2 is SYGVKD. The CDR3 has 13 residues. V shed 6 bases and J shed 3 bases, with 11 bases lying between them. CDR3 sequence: CAIRNSEDTEAFF. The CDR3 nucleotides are TGTGCCATCAGGAACAGTGAAGACACTGAAGCTTTCTTT.

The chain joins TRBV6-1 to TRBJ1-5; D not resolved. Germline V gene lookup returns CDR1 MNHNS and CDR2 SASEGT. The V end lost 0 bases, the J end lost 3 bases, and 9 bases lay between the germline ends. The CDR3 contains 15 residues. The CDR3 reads CASSEAATANQPQHF. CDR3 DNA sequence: TGTGCCAGCAGTGAAGCAGCTACAGCCAATCAGCCCCAGCATTTT.

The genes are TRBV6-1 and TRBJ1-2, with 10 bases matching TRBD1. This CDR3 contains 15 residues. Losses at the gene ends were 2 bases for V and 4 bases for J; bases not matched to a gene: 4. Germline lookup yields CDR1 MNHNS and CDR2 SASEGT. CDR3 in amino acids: CASSERQGAVYGYTF. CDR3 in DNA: TGTGCCAGCAGTGAAAGACAGGGGGCCGTCTATGGCTACACCTTC.

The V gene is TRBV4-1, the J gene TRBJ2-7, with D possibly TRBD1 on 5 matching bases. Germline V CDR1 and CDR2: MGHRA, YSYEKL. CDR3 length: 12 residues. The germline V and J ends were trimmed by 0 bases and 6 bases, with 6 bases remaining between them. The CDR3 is CASSQDRVEQYF. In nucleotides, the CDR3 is TGCGCCAGCAGCCAAGACAGGGTCGAGCAGTACTTC.

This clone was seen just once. The CDR3 bases are TGTGCCAGCACCCCCGACAGGGGTTCGATGAACACTGAAGCTTTCTTT. Amino acid sequence: CASTPDRGSMNTEAFF. The chain uses TRBV11-2 and TRBJ1-1; 8 nucleotides line up with TRBD1. Germline loops: CDR1 SGHAT, CDR2 FQNNGV. The CDR3 is 16 residues long. The V gene end was trimmed by 7 bases and the J gene end by 0 bases; junction bases not matched to a gene: 10.

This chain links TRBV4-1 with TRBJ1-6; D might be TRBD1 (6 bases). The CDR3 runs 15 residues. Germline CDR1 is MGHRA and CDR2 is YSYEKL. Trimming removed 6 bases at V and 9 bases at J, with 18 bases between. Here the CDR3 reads CASRNRDMDSSPLHF. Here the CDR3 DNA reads TGCGCCAGCAGAAACCGGGACATGGACTCTTCACCCCTCCACTTT.

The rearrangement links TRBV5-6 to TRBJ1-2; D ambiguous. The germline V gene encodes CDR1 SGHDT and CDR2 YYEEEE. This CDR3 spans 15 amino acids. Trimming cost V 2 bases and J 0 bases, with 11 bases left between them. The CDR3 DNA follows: TGTGCCAGCAGCTTCGGCGCTACAGCTAACTATGGCTACACCTTC. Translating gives CASSFGATANYGYTF.

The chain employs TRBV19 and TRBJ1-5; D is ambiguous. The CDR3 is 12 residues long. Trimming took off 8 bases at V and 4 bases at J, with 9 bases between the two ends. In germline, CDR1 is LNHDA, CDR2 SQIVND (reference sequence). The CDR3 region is CASSQFNQPQHF. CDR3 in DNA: TGTGCCAGTTCCCAGTTTAATCAGCCCCAGCATTTT.

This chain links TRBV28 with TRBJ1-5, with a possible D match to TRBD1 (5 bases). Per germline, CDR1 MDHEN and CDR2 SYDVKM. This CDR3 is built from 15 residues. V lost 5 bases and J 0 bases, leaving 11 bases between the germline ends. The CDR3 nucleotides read TGTGCCAGCAGTAGAGCGGGGCTTAGCAATCAGCCCCAGCATTTT. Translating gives CASSRAGLSNQPQHF.

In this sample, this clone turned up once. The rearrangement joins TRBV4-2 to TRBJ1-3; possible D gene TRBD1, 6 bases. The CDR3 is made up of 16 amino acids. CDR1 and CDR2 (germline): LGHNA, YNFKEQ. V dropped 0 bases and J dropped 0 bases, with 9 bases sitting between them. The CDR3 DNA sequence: TGTGCCAGCAGCCAAGAGGGACACAACTCTGGAAACACCATATATTTT. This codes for CASSQEGHNSGNTIYF.